These 21 T cell receptor beta chains were all obtained from the same sample, sequenced in a study of human T cells and chemical hapten exposure. TCRdb recomputed calls from the RACE reads with MiXCR, one row per CDR3 protein. This sample has around 330,000 distinct CDR3 sequences, with about 5% found just once. Noted time point: pre-sensitization, week 0. Treatment given: therapeutic diphenylcyclopropenone sensitization with weekly scalp DPC. The sample was whole blood, taken in connection with sensitization to the hapten diphenylcyclopropenone (DPC). The receptors come from a woman between 18 and 29 years old with alopecia areata. Some clones in this sample may be carry-over from other donors' samples.

The J gene is TRBJ1-6, the V gene TRBV9; TRBD1 is a possible D gene (6 bases). The germline V gene encodes CDR1 SGDLS and CDR2 YYNGEE. Trimming cost V 4 bases and J 3 bases, with 14 bases left between them. This CDR3 contains 16 residues. DNA of the CDR3: TGTGCCAGCAGCCTAGGAGGACAGTACTATAATTCACCCCTCCACTTT. As protein: CASSLGGQYYNSPLHF.

This clonotype was recorded at least ten times. This chain connects TRBV29-1 to TRBJ2-7, with TRBD2 identical over 7 bases. After removal of 4 bases from V and 6 bases from J, the junction contained 6 bases not matched to a gene. The CDR3 sequence is 12 residues long. Germline V gene data show CDR1 as SQVTM and CDR2 as ANQGSEA. In DNA form, the CDR3 reads TGCAGCGTTGTGGATTCGGGGGGCGAGCAGTACTTC. It translates to CSVVDSGGEQYF.

The rearrangement uses TRBV12-3 or TRBV12-4 and TRBJ2-3; no clear D. The V gene lost 3 bases and the J gene lost 1 base, with 8 bases spanning the gap. The CDR3 runs 14 residues. Here the CDR3 reads CASSFMGRTDTQYF. The CDR3 DNA follows: TGTGCCAGCAGTTTCATGGGCCGCACAGATACGCAGTATTTT.

This clonotype was picked up a small number of times. The V call is TRBV29-1, the J call TRBJ1-5; the match to TRBD1 covers 9 bases. From germline, CDR1 is SQVTM and CDR2 ANQGSEA. This CDR3 is built from 15 residues. J lost 5 bases, V lost 1 base, and 6 bases had no gene match. The CDR3 is CSVEVAGTGHQPQHF. As DNA, the CDR3 is TGCAGCGTTGAAGTTGCCGGGACAGGGCATCAGCCCCAGCATTTT.

This clonotype was recorded many times. The rearrangement uses TRBV3-1 and TRBJ2-3; no definite D call. The V gene lost 0 bases and the J gene lost 9 bases, with 13 bases spanning the gap. Germline V gives CDR1 LGHDT, CDR2 YNNKEL (reference sequence). This CDR3 comprises 14 residues. The CDR3 loop is CASSQDSPGTTQYF. The CDR3 nucleotides are TGTGCCAGCAGCCAAGATAGCCCCGGAACGACGCAGTATTTT.

CDR3 nucleotide sequence: TGTGCCAGCAGTTTTAGACTCGGAAATGAGCAGTTCTTC. Translation gives CASSFRLGNEQFF. The chain employs TRBV6-2 or TRBV6-3 and TRBJ2-1; D remains unclear. Germline V gene lookup returns CDR1 MNHEY and CDR2 SVGEGT. V dropped 4 bases and J dropped 7 bases, with 11 bases sitting between them. The CDR3 spans 13 residues.

This clonotype was counted at least ten times. V usage is TRBV24-1 and J usage is TRBJ1-2; D might be TRBD1 (6 bases). The V gene lost 4 bases and the J gene lost 6 bases, with 11 bases spanning the gap. The germline V gene encodes CDR1 KGHDR and CDR2 SFDVKD. The CDR3 covers 13 residues. The CDR3 loop reads CATSETQGHGYTF. CDR3 coding DNA: TGTGCCACCAGTGAGACACAGGGCCATGGCTACACCTTC.

Only a few counts were recorded for this clonotype. This chain joins TRBV7-3 and TRBJ1-5; D is uncertain. Germline V CDR1 and CDR2: SGHTA, FQGTGA. The CDR3 totals 14 residues. V was pared by 1 base and J by 3 bases, with 7 bases between. The CDR3 region has the DNA TGTGCCAGCAGCTTAAACAGATACAATCAGCCCCAGCATTTT. It translates to CASSLNRYNQPQHF.

This clonotype was counted many times. The rearrangement uses TRBV3-1 and TRBJ2-7; D unresolved. V was trimmed by 2 bases and J by 4 bases, leaving 9 bases between them. Germline CDR1 is LGHDT and CDR2 is YNNKEL (reference sequence). The CDR3 loop spans 13 amino acids. This CDR3 reads CASSQTSDYEQYF. The CDR3 coding sequence is TGTGCCAGCAGCCAAACTTCGGATTACGAGCAGTACTTC.

In this sample, this clonotype turned up many times. This chain connects TRBV4-2 to TRBJ2-7; the D gene could be TRBD1 or TRBD2 (5 bases each). The CDR3 spans 15 residues. Trimming left V 0 bases short and J 0 bases short, with 9 bases between. The germline CDR1 and CDR2 sequences are LGHNA and YNFKEQ. Here the CDR3 reads CASSQESGTSYEQYF. The CDR3 DNA reads TGTGCCAGCAGCCAAGAGTCGGGGACCTCCTACGAGCAGTACTTC.

This clonotype was picked up many times. This chain connects TRBV12-3 or TRBV12-4 to TRBJ2-6; D gene ambiguous. V lost 5 bases, J lost 2 bases, and 4 bases lay in between. The CDR3 is 13 residues long. Here the CDR3 DNA reads TGTGCCAGCAGTAATGCTGGGGCCAACGTCCTGACTTTC. It codes for CASSNAGANVLTF.

This sequence joins TRBV6-6 and TRBJ2-3, with 13 bases fitting TRBD2. With V trimmed by 6 bases and J by 2 bases, 8 bases remained unmatched. CDR1 MNHNY and CDR2 SVGAGI come from the germline V gene (reference sequence). The length of the CDR3 is 17 residues. This chain's CDR3 is CASSSGLAGVNTDTQYF. CDR3 bases: TGTGCCAGCAGCTCCGGACTAGCGGGGGTGAACACAGATACGCAGTATTTT.

This clonotype was found many times. V and J are TRBV7-2 and TRBJ2-3, with D possibly being TRBD2 (5 bases). Trimming took 2 bases from V and 2 from J, leaving 8 bases between them. The germline V gene has CDR1 SGHTA and CDR2 FQGNSA. The CDR3 runs to 14 residues. The chain's CDR3 is CASSLLANTDTQYF. DNA for the CDR3: TGTGCCAGCAGCTTACTAGCTAACACAGATACGCAGTATTTT. Based on the CDR3 plus reference TRBV7-2 and TRBJ2-3, the full variable domain is GAGVSQSPSNKVTEKGKDVELRCDPISGHTALYWYRQSLGQGLEFLIYFQGNSAPDKSGLPSDRFSAERTGGSVSTLTIQRTQQEDSAVYLCASSLLANTDTQYFGPGTRLTVL.

The J gene is TRBJ2-7, the V gene TRBV28, with TRBD2 as a possible D gene (5 bases). CDR3 length: 13 amino acids. Germline assignment: CDR1 MDHEN and CDR2 SYDVKM. V was trimmed by 4 bases and J by 4 bases, leaving 11 bases between them. The CDR3 protein is CASSSSGFYEQYF. The CDR3 nucleotides read TGTGCCAGCAGTTCATCGGGATTTTACGAGCAGTACTTC.

The V call is TRBV3-1, the J call TRBJ2-2; D gene uncertain. V lost 1 base to trimming and J lost 5 bases, with 2 bases between them. The CDR3 extends over 12 amino acids. Germline V CDR1 and CDR2: LGHDT, YNNKEL (reference sequence). The CDR3 region is CASSQATGELFF. CDR3 DNA sequence: TGTGCCAGCAGCCAAGCTACCGGGGAGCTGTTTTTT.

This clonotype was counted at least ten times. This rearrangement joins TRBV18 to TRBJ2-3; 10 bases fit TRBD1. The CDR3 length is 18 residues. From germline, CDR1 is KGHSH and CDR2 LQKENI. The V gene end was trimmed by 5 bases and the J gene end by 5 bases; junction bases not matched to a gene: 16. The CDR3 here is CASSFPGQGFRSVDTQYF. CDR3 coding DNA: TGTGCCAGCTCATTCCCGGGACAGGGGTTCCGTTCGGTAGATACGCAGTATTTT.

This clonotype was picked up one time. The chain recombines TRBV18 with TRBJ2-3, with 9 bases lining up with TRBD2. Per the germline V gene, CDR1 is KGHSH and CDR2 is LQKENI. V dropped 1 base and J dropped 0; count of bases not matched to a gene: 14. The CDR3 sequence is 20 residues long. The CDR3 DNA is TGTGCCAGCTCACCACGTCCGGGACTAGCAATTCAAACTAGCACAGATACGCAGTATTTT. Its translation is CASSPRPGLAIQTSTDTQYF.

The chain couples TRBV18 to TRBJ1-6, with D tentatively TRBD1 (5 bases). Germline V gene data show CDR1 as KGHSH and CDR2 as LQKENI. V was trimmed by 6 bases and J by 7 bases, leaving 13 bases between them. The CDR3 totals 14 residues. The CDR3 is CASSERGRNSPLHF. CDR3 bases: TGTGCCAGCTCGGAGCGGGGCCGGAATTCACCCCTCCACTTT.

This clonotype was seen ten or more times. The V gene is TRBV11-2, the J gene TRBJ1-1; weak D call: TRBD1 (5 bases). The germline V gene encodes CDR1 SGHAT and CDR2 FQNNGV. This CDR3 has 16 amino acids. V shed 1 base and J shed 4 bases, with 16 bases lying between them. For the CDR3, the DNA is TGTGCCAGCAGCTTAGGAAGTTTGGGGGGAGGCACTGAAGCTTTCTTT. Residues: CASSLGSLGGGTEAFF.

Ten or more counts support this clonotype. The rearrangement joins TRBV7-2 to TRBJ2-3; D unclear. V lost 3 bases and J 0 bases, leaving 10 bases between the germline ends. Per germline, CDR1 SGHTA and CDR2 FQGNSA. The CDR3 contains 15 residues. The chain's CDR3 is CASSFYGTSTDTQYF. The CDR3 DNA reads as TGTGCCAGCAGCTTTTACGGAACTAGCACAGATACGCAGTATTTT.

In its sample, this clonotype was seen many times. This chain connects TRBV9 to TRBJ2-2; a possible D gene is TRBD1 (6 bases). The CDR3 is 14 residues long. Germline V gene sequence: CDR1 SGDLS, CDR2 YYNGEE. Trimming left V 2 bases short and J 3 bases short, with 8 bases between. CDR3 residues: CASSVAGDTGELFF. For the CDR3, the DNA is TGTGCCAGCAGCGTGGCAGGGGACACCGGGGAGCTGTTTTTT.